This T cell receptor (beta chain) derives from a study of blood T cell repertoires in COVID-19. Study information: Samples of COVID-19 (acute and convalescent) were obtained from the United States, Italy and Spain.

Libraries were prepared by immunoSEQ multiplex PCR; TCRdb keeps only in-frame clonotypes and omits some of them. The repertoire holds more than 95,000 clones, with around 76% as singletons. The sample taken for sequencing was peripheral blood. The clonotype comes from a man in his fifties or sixties with acute or convalescent COVID-19.

The CDR3 coding sequence is TGTGCCAGCAGCCAGGCGGGATCCGCTAACTATGGCTACACCTTC. Translation gives CASSQAGSANYGYTF. The genes are TRBV3-1 (or the pseudogene TRBV3-2) and TRBJ1-2, with D unclear. The V gene's germline CDR1 is LGHDT and CDR2 YNNKEL (reference sequence). Trimming took off 3 bases at V and 0 bases at J, with 11 bases between the two ends. The CDR3 extends over 15 amino acids.